This TCR beta chain was recorded in a study of identifying expanded T cells in peripheral blood. TCRdb's copy holds only in-frame clones and misses some; the assay was immunoSEQ multiplex PCR. In the table there are 45,000 to 75,000 clones, about 83% of which are singletons. Trimming stripped 3 bases from V and 2 bases from J, with 14 bases between. The CDR3 loop spans 16 amino acids. CDR1 and CDR2 from the germline V gene are MNHNS and SASEGT. This clone was counted a single time. Sequenced input: blood. The chain joins TRBV6-1 to TRBJ2-1; no definite D call. This TCR derives from a person aged 18 to 70 in good health. The CDR3 nucleotides are TGTGCCAGCAGTGATGGCCGGGTTGGGGCCTACAATGAGCAGTTCTTC. Encoded protein: CASSDGRVGAYNEQFF.